This TCR beta chain emerged from a study of blood T cell repertoires in COVID-19 (dated by TCRdb to the early 2020s). With respect to the entire study: Samples covering the acute and convalescent phases of COVID-19 were provided by collaborators in the United States, Italy and Spain. The material from the prospective study consisted of cDNA or gDNA derived from T cells, B-cell-depleted T cells, or PBMCs. Nearly every sample came with metadata listing a de-identified subject ID, COVID-19 status, age in years and sex. HLA class I and class II types, where available, came from metadata supplied by the sample provider rather than from assay-based typing. Subjects who had been exposed to COVID-19, were actively infected with it, or had recovered from it provided the deeply sampled blood TCRbeta repertoires that made up the dataset. Samples were obtained from the ongoing ImmuneRACE study (first 160 participants) and from about 1,300 subjects provided by 6 global collaborators. The repertoires were released in a freely available public database meant as a resource for research on the immune response to SARS-CoV-2.

The immunoSEQ Assay, a bias-controlled multiplex PCR, was used to amplify TCRbeta CDR3 regions from genomic DNA. Under the source paper's analysis protocol: The number of nucleated cells in each sample was estimated from the amplification of reference gene primers within the assay. Sequence reads were collapsed and filtered to measure the absolute abundance of every unique TCRbeta CDR3 rearrangement. For each sample, productive Simpson clonality was calculated by taking the square root of Simpson's diversity index across productive rearrangements. In its TCRdb copy, this immuneACCESS table keeps in-frame sequences only and misses some clones. Where compared with another copy, unresolved V genes explain less than half of these, and the others have no known cause. Clone size and the V and J calls come from that table; the DNA yielded D and trimming. The sample has 150,000 to 200,000 clones on record, over 75% of them singletons. Approximately 11% of the sample rests with the top ten.

Here is what the overall study found, with its caveats: The amount of clinical and demographic metadata varied by source and participant and was provided uncurated.

Including cysteine and phenylalanine, the CDR3 has 12 amino acids. The CDR3 DNA has 36 bases and is translated from base 1. The germline V gene sets CDR1 to SGHRS and CDR2 to YFSETQ. V is shortened by 4 bases, J by 9 bases, and the region joining them spans 11 bases. Participants in the prospective study were aged 18 to 89 years, lived in about two dozen United States geographic areas, and enrolled through a virtual design. To assign participants to cohorts, the prospective study relied on clinical history that participants themselves reported in a screening survey and a study questionnaire. For ImmuneRACE Cohort 3, a participant was defined as recovered based on two consecutive negative NP/OP PCR tests, clearance by a healthcare professional, or resolution of symptoms. In the prospective study, mobile phlebotomists collected whole blood, serum and a nasopharyngeal or oropharyngeal swab from each participant. Additional blood draws and questionnaires over an approximately two-month period could optionally be provided by prospective study participants. Blood samples from the prospective study were shipped frozen or at room temperature prior to DNA extraction.

Details on this clone: Its binding antigen is unknown. Base qualities were left out, and no much larger clone turns up one base away.

The rearranged segments are TRBV5-1 and TRBJ2-1; a tentative D call is TRBD2 (6 bases match). The receptor was isolated from a man aged 45-65 years who had recovered from COVID-19. What was sequenced was PBMCs or T cells enriched from blood (not recorded which). The nucleotides read TGCGCCAGCAGCGGGGGACTTGGTGAGCAGTTCTTC. Translated, it gives CASSGGLGEQFF.